This T cell receptor beta chain was sequenced in a study of molecular identifiers for immune sequencing clone quantification. This clonotype came up many times. The target antigen is unknown. TCRdb reprocessed the PCR reads via MiXCR and lists one record per CDR3 protein. This sample has fewer than 70,000 distinct CDR3 sequences, with around a sixth found just once. Germline V gene data show CDR1 as LNHDA and CDR2 as SQIVND (reference sequence). There are 15 residues in the CDR3. Losses at the gene ends were 1 base for V and 5 bases for J; bases not matched to a gene: 5. General observations from the study: Over 97% of effector molecules, but under 1% in naive cells, were held by clones with more than 20 RNA copies.

The clonotype originates from a human donor in good health. Some libraries in this study had Jurkat cell RNA spiked in. The chain is built from TRBV19 and TRBJ2-7; 10 bases line up with TRBD2. The source material was naive CD8+ T cells from blood, with Jurkat cell RNA spiked in. Regarding subset: FACS-sorted CD8+CD4-CCR7+CD45RA+ naive T cells. The chain's CDR3 is CASSIGASGSHEQYF. DNA of the CDR3: TGTGCCAGTAGTATAGGGGCTAGCGGGAGCCACGAGCAGTACTTC.